This T cell receptor beta chain was sequenced during a study of T cell changes during pregnancy in multiple sclerosis. TCRdb's copy holds only in-frame clones and misses some; the assay was immunoSEQ multiplex PCR. This sample carries tens of thousands of clones, approximately 80% of them seen once, and the ten largest clones take more than 15%. Germline CDR1 and CDR2: LNHDA and SQIVND (reference sequence). The trim removed 4 bases at V and 7 bases at J, leaving 6 bases unmatched. The CDR3 has 14 residues. The chain links TRBV19 to TRBJ2-2, with 7 bases matching TRBD1. The source of this sequence is a female donor in good health, enrolled as a control in a pregnancy study. Sample: CD8+ T cells from peripheral blood mononuclear cells, taken in the first trimester of pregnancy. CDR3 bases: TGTGCCAGTAGTACCGGGACAGACGACGGGGAGCTGTTTTTT. Translating gives CASSTGTDDGELFF.